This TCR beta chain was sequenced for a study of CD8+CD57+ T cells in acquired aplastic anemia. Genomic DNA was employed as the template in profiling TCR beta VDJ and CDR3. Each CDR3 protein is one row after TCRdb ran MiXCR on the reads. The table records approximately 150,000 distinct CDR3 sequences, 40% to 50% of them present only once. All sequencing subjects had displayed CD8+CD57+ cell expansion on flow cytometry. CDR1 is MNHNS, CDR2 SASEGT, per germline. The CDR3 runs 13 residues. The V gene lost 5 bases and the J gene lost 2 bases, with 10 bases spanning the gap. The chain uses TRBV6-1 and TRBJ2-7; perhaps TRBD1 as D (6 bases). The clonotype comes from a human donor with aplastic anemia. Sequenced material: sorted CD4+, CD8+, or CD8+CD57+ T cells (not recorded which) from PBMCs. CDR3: CASSQGHTYEQYF. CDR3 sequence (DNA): TGTGCCAGCAGTCAGGGACACACCTACGAGCAGTACTTC.